The 22 T cell receptor beta chains given below trace back to one sample, sequenced in a study of Graves' ophthalmopathy and Graves' hyperthyroidism. RNA transcripts provided the template for amplifying TCR beta CDR3 regions. Amplification began with first-round RT-PCR using HTBI primers, then second-round multiplex PCR was performed. TCRdb reprocessed the multiplex PCR reads with MiXCR, giving one entry per CDR3 protein. The repertoire holds hundreds of thousands of distinct CDR3 sequences, with about 41% as singletons. Material for sequencing was peripheral blood. The receptors were sampled from an adult man with Graves' ophthalmopathy.

At least ten counts were recorded for this clonotype. The chain uses TRBV10-3 and TRBJ1-2, with 8 bases lining up with TRBD1. The CDR3 is 16 amino acids. Germline V gives CDR1 ENHRY, CDR2 SYGVKD. V lost 0 bases and J lost 0; bases outside the gene matches: 3. CDR3 residues: CAISESDRAANYGYTF. Written as DNA, the CDR3 is TGTGCCATCAGTGAGTCGGACAGGGCCGCTAACTATGGCTACACCTTC.

This clonotype showed up many times. For the CDR3, the DNA is TGTGCCAGTAGTGAGACGGGACCAACTAATGAAAAACTGTTTTTT. It codes for CASSETGPTNEKLFF. V gene TRBV19 combines with J gene TRBJ1-4, with a tentative D call TRBD1 (5 bases). CDR3 length: 15 amino acids. V lost 5 bases and J 0 bases, leaving 10 bases between the germline ends. CDR1 and CDR2 (germline): LNHDA, SQIVND (reference sequence).

A few counts support this clonotype. This chain connects TRBV6-2 or TRBV6-3 to TRBJ1-2; D may be TRBD1 (5 bases). The CDR3 consists of 15 residues. V was clipped by 5 bases and J by 6 bases, with 19 bases between them. CDR1 MNHEY and CDR2 SVGEGT come from the germline V gene. The CDR3 loop reads CASSRLMWGRDGYTF. The CDR3 bases are TGTGCCAGCAGTCGGTTAATGTGGGGCCGGGATGGCTACACCTTC.

On this clonotype itself: This may come from a read error, since a much larger clone is one base off. The chain has TRBV7-2 and TRBJ2-5; TRBD2 aligns across 7 bases. The CDR3 is made up of 14 amino acids. CDR1 and CDR2 from the germline V gene are SGHTA and FQGNSA. V was pared by 5 bases and J by 4 bases, with 7 bases of the junction left unmatched. CDR3 region: CASSRPGRAETQYF. The DNA for the CDR3 is TGTGCCAGCAGCCGCCCGGGGAGGGCAGAGACCCAGTACTTC.

The chain uses TRBV20-1 and TRBJ2-7; the D gene is possibly TRBD1 (6 bases). The CDR3 is 13 residues long. The V and J ends lost 3 bases and 9 bases respectively, with 18 bases between them. Germline CDR1 is DFQATT and CDR2 is SNEGSKA (reference sequence). In DNA form, the CDR3 reads TGCAGTGCTAGGCCTGGCACAGGGAAGGGGCAGTACTTC. Encoded protein: CSARPGTGKGQYF.

This clonotype was picked up many times. This chain uses TRBV7-6 with TRBJ2-7, with D possibly TRBD1 on 5 matching bases. The CDR3 length is 14 residues. V was clipped by 2 bases and J by 4 bases, with 12 bases between them. Germline lookup yields CDR1 SGHVS and CDR2 FNYEAQ. The DNA of the CDR3 is TGTGCCAGCAGCTTAAGGCCCCAGGGTTACGAGCAGTACTTC. Translation gives CASSLRPQGYEQYF. Combining the CDR3 with reference TRBV7-6 and TRBJ2-7 gives the whole variable domain GAGVSQSPRYKVTKRGQDVALRCDPISGHVSLYWYRQALGQGPEFLTYFNYEAQQDKSGLPNDRFSAERPEGSISTLTIQRTEQRDSAMYRCASSLRPQGYEQYFGPGTRLTVT.

Comment on this clonotype: A junction end diverges from the germline sequence, so it may reflect a read error. The rearrangement joins TRBV25-1 to TRBJ2-7; 7 positions match TRBD1. This CDR3 spans 14 amino acids. From germline, CDR1 is MGHDK and CDR2 SYGVNS. As DNA, the CDR3 is TGTGCCAGCAGCTCCGGGACAGTCTCCGACGAGCAGTACTTC. This encodes CASSSGTVSDEQYF.

The chain recombines TRBV6-1 with TRBJ1-5, with a possible D match to TRBD1 (6 bases). The CDR3 totals 15 residues. V was cut by 7 bases and J by 7 bases, with 20 bases left in between. Germline lookup yields CDR1 MNHNS and CDR2 SASEGT. CDR3 sequence (DNA): TGTGCCAGCACCTGGAGGGGGGGCCTACGACAGCCCCAGCATTTT. Protein: CASTWRGGLRQPQHF.

The rearrangement joins TRBV7-3 to TRBJ2-5, with a possible D match to TRBD2 (5 bases). V gave up 8 bases and J gave up 3 bases, with 13 bases separating them. CDR3 length: 13 residues. CDR1 SGHTA and CDR2 FQGTGA come from the germline V gene. The CDR3 protein is CASALSGKETQYF. The DNA of the CDR3 is TGTGCCAGCGCCCTCAGCGGTAAAGAGACCCAGTACTTC. Variable domain in full (rest from reference TRBV7-3 and TRBJ2-5): GAGVSQTPSNKVTEKGKYVELRCDPISGHTALYWYRQSLGQGPEFLIYFQGTGAADDSGLPNDRFFAVRPEGSVSTLKIQRTERGDSAVYLCASALSGKETQYFGPGTRLLVL.

In regard to this clonotype: The CDR3 end shows no conserved phenylalanine or tryptophan, and so a read error is likely. The limits of the CDR3 on the DNA are not certain, so only TCRdb's listed CDR3 is given. The chain joins TRBV7-9 to TRBJ2-7; the table's D call, TRBD1, was not checked against the DNA. Germline V lookup: CDR1 SEHNR, CDR2 FQNEAQ (reference sequence). With termini counted, the CDR3 has 8 amino acids. The chain's CDR3 is CASSFWGR.

CDR3 DNA sequence: TGTGCCAGCAGCCAAGCGGGGCAGGGGGCGACGGTGAACTATGGCTACACCTTC. Translated: CASSQAGQGATVNYGYTF. This chain links TRBV4-2 with TRBJ1-2; 8 nucleotides align to TRBD1. The CDR3 spans 18 residues. V shed 1 base and J 2 bases; nucleotides not matched to a gene: 12. Per germline, CDR1 LGHNA and CDR2 YNFKEQ.

A few counts support this clonotype. The chain carries TRBV19 and TRBJ2-7, with D possibly being TRBD2 (5 bases). Per germline, CDR1 LNHDA and CDR2 SQIVND (reference sequence). CDR3 length: 15 amino acids. Trimming took off 1 base at V and 1 base at J, with 11 bases between the two ends. The DNA of the CDR3 is TGTGCCAGTAGTATAGGGGATAGCGAATCCTACGAGCAGTACTTC. Its protein is CASSIGDSESYEQYF.

This clonotype was recorded many times. The chain uses TRBV12-3 or TRBV12-4 and TRBJ2-7, with D uncertain. The CDR3 runs to 12 residues. V was shortened by 4 bases and J by 5 bases, with 9 bases between the two germline ends. CDR3 DNA: TGTGCCAGCAGTTCATCTCGGCACGAGCAGTACTTC. Translating it yields CASSSSRHEQYF.

Only one count was recorded for this clonotype. Just one base apart from a much larger clone, this may be a read error. J is TRBJ2-5 and V is TRBV20-1; D not resolved. CDR3 length: 12 amino acids. V lost 1 base and J 0 bases, leaving 3 bases between the germline ends. CDR1 DFQATT and CDR2 SNEGSKA come from the germline V gene (reference sequence). CDR3 nucleotides: TGCAGTGCTAGAGCCTACCAAGAGACCCAGTACTTC. The encoded protein is CSARAYQETQYF.

This clonotype was seen repeatedly, ten times or more. The chain joins TRBV29-1 to TRBJ1-3; D remains ambiguous. V gave up 8 bases and J gave up 0 bases, with 14 bases separating them. The CDR3 contains 14 residues. CDR1 is SQVTM, CDR2 ANQGSEA, per germline. This CDR3 reads CSYRAQSSGNTIYF. DNA for the CDR3: TGCAGCTACCGGGCCCAATCCTCTGGAAACACCATATATTTT.

This clonotype showed up just a few times. The J gene is TRBJ2-5, the V gene TRBV11-3; D may be TRBD2 (6 bases). CDR1 is SGHNT, CDR2 YENEEA, per germline. The germline V and J ends were trimmed by 1 base and 4 bases, with 10 bases remaining between them. The CDR3 spans 14 residues. In DNA, the CDR3 is TGTGCCAGCAGCTTAGGGGGGGACGGAGAGACCCAGTACTTC. Its protein product is CASSLGGDGETQYF.

At least ten counts were recorded for this clonotype. The V gene is TRBV7-9, the J gene TRBJ2-6; TRBD1 matches 7 bases. Unmatched junction bases numbered 2, after V lost 4 bases and J lost 2 bases. The CDR3 is 15 amino acids. Germline values: CDR1 SEHNR, CDR2 FQNEAQ (reference sequence). The CDR3 DNA sequence: TGTGCCAGCAGCTCCGACAGGGCTGGGGCCAACGTCCTGACTTTC. Amino acids: CASSSDRAGANVLTF.

This clonotype has only a few counts. The CDR3 DNA is TGTGCCAGTAGTAAACTAGCGGGAGGCTACGAGCAGTACTTC. Amino acid sequence: CASSKLAGGYEQYF. V and J are TRBV19 and TRBJ2-7, with TRBD2 matching over 12 bases. Germline V CDR1 and CDR2: LNHDA, SQIVND (reference sequence). V shed 4 bases, J shed 3 bases, and the junction held 1 base outside the gene matches. The CDR3 is 14 residues long.

The chain joins TRBV7-9 to TRBJ2-5; either TRBD1 or TRBD2 may supply D (5 bases each). The V end was cut by 5 bases, the J end by 5 bases, with 24 bases between. From germline, CDR1 is SEHNR and CDR2 FQNEAQ (reference sequence). The CDR3 spans 17 residues. This chain's CDR3 is CASSPPGAGRVRETQYF. The CDR3 DNA is TGTGCCAGCAGCCCCCCTGGGGCAGGGAGAGTAAGGGAGACCCAGTACTTC.

This clonotype has a count of ten or more. CDR3 DNA sequence: TGTGCCAGCAGCCGGGGCGGACTAGCGGAGTTCTACGAGCAGTACTTC. This encodes CASSRGGLAEFYEQYF. The rearrangement uses TRBV7-6 and TRBJ2-7, with 10 bases matching TRBD2. This CDR3 is built from 16 residues. CDR1 SGHVS and CDR2 FNYEAQ come from the germline V gene. Trimming cost V 5 bases and J 3 bases; bases outside gene matches: 10.

This chain connects TRBV15 to TRBJ1-5; maybe TRBD1 (5 bases). The CDR3 covers 15 residues. Germline values: CDR1 LNHNV, CDR2 YYDKDF (reference sequence). Trimming removed 3 bases at V and 7 bases at J, with 16 bases between. As DNA, the CDR3 is TGTGCCACCAGCAGGGGGGTCGGACAAAACCAGCCCCAGCATTTT. Translating it yields CATSRGVGQNQPQHF.

This clonotype occurred many times. The chain carries TRBV7-9 and TRBJ2-7; TRBD1 might be the D (5 bases). Trimming removed 5 bases at V and 2 bases at J, with 10 bases between. The CDR3 runs 13 residues. Per the germline V gene, CDR1 is SEHNR and CDR2 is FQNEAQ (reference sequence). The CDR3 region is CASSPDNTYEQYF. DNA of the CDR3: TGTGCCAGCAGCCCGGACAATACCTACGAGCAGTACTTC.